This TCR beta chain was retrieved from a study of T cells in Graves' hyperthyroidism and ophthalmopathy. A few counts support this clonotype. Researchers amplified the TCR beta CDR3 regions from RNA transcripts. In the first-round RT-PCR of the TCR CDR3, the HTBI primer set was used. MiXCR was run by TCRdb on the multiplex PCR reads, yielding one entry per CDR3 protein. The sample includes over 700,000 distinct CDR3 sequences, around 39% of them seen just once. The sequencing sample was made of blood. This receptor was identified in a man younger than 35 with Graves' hyperthyroidism.

In nucleotides, the CDR3 is TGTGCCAGCAGCGTAGGGGGGGGGGACAATCAGCCCCAGCATTTT. Protein: CASSVGGGDNQPQHF. The rearrangement joins TRBV9 to TRBJ1-5; maybe TRBD1 (5 bases). Germline CDR1 is SGDLS and CDR2 is YYNGEE. This CDR3 is built from 15 residues. Trimming removed 0 bases from V and 3 bases from J, with 10 bases in between.